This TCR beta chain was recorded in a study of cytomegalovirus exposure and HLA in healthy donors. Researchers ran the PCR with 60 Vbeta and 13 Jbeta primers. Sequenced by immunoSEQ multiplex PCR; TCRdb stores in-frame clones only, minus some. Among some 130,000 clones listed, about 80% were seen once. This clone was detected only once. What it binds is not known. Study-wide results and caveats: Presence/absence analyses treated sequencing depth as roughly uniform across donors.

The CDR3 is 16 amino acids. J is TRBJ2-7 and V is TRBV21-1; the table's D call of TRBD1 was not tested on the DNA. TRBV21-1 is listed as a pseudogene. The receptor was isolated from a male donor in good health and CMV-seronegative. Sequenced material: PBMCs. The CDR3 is CASSKEGGVGQGVWDF. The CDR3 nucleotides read TGTGCCAGCAGCAAAGAAGGTGGGGTCGGACAGGGGGTTTGGGACTTC.